The 21 T cell receptor beta chains given below trace back to one sample, sequenced in a study of blood T cell repertoires in COVID-19. Sequenced by immunoSEQ multiplex PCR; TCRdb stores in-frame clones only, minus some. The sample lists approximately 150,000 clones, roughly 83% seen once, with approximately 5.1% in the top ten. Specimen: PBMCs or T cells enriched from blood (not recorded which). The receptors were sampled from a man between 70 and 80 years old who had been exposed to COVID-19.

The chain carries TRBV27 and TRBJ2-1; 11 bases are shared with TRBD2. Germline loops: CDR1 MNHEY, CDR2 SMNVEV (reference sequence). The CDR3 has 17 amino acids. The trim removed 2 bases at V and 7 bases at J, leaving 10 bases unmatched. The DNA of the CDR3 is TGTGCCAGCAGTTTACCCGCACTAGCGGGAGACGTGAATGAGCAGTTCTTC. This codes for CASSLPALAGDVNEQFF.

V is TRBV5-6 and J is TRBJ2-7; TRBD2 is a possible D gene (5 bases). Germline-derived CDR1 and CDR2 are SGHDT and YYEEEE. The CDR3 sequence is 14 residues long. With 0 bases removed from V and 6 bases from J, the gap between germline ends came to 13 bases. For the CDR3, the DNA is TGTGCCAGCAGCTTGGGGGCTCGGGGTCCCGAGCAGTACTTC. It yields the protein CASSLGARGPEQYF.

The chain links TRBV7-2 to TRBJ2-7; a weak D match, TRBD2 (5 bases). This CDR3 is 17 amino acids long. Per germline, CDR1 SGHTA and CDR2 FQGNSA. V lost 5 bases and J 0 bases, leaving 20 bases between the germline ends. CDR3 bases: TGTGCCAGCAGCCTAATCGGCGGGTACCAAAGCTCCTACGAGCAGTACTTC. This encodes CASSLIGGYQSSYEQYF.

This chain joins TRBV6-5 and TRBJ1-6, with TRBD1 matching over 7 bases. V was clipped by 6 bases and J by 7 bases; unmatched bases: 6. The CDR3 is 14 amino acids. Germline CDR1 reads MNHEY; CDR2 reads SVGAGI. Written as DNA, the CDR3 is TGTGCCAGCAGGCCGGAGACAGGGAATTCACCCCTCCACTTT. Protein: CASRPETGNSPLHF.

This clone was counted between two and nine times. This CDR3 is CASSQGARLAGTGELFF. In DNA, the CDR3 is TGTGCCAGCAGCCAAGGAGCGAGACTAGCGGGTACCGGGGAGCTGTTTTTT. The chain uses TRBV3-1 (or the pseudogene TRBV3-2) and TRBJ2-2; 10 bases map to TRBD2. This CDR3 has 17 amino acids. The J segment lost 5 bases and the V segment lost 1 base, leaving 7 bases of the junction unmatched. Per the germline V gene, CDR1 is LGHDT and CDR2 is YNNKEL (reference sequence).

The chain links TRBV6-5 to TRBJ2-1; 8 positions match TRBD1. CDR3 length: 15 amino acids. Germline V lookup: CDR1 MNHEY, CDR2 SVGAGI. Germline trimming cut 4 bases from V and 5 bases from J; bases unmatched to any gene: 7. CDR3: CASSFRQGWNNEQFF. The CDR3 DNA reads as TGTGCCAGCAGTTTCCGACAGGGGTGGAACAATGAGCAGTTCTTC.

The V gene is TRBV19, the J gene TRBJ2-5; 11 nucleotides agree with TRBD2. Germline CDR1 LNHDA, CDR2 SQIVND (reference sequence). Trimming at V came to 1 base and at J to 9 bases, leaving 16 bases not matched to a gene. The CDR3 is 18 residues long. The CDR3 loop is CASSIGLAGGHGSGAQYF. The CDR3 DNA is TGTGCCAGTAGTATAGGGCTAGCGGGAGGCCACGGTTCTGGGGCCCAGTACTTC.

The V and J genes are TRBV11-2 and TRBJ2-3; no clear D gene. The V end was cut by 1 base, the J end by 4 bases, with 6 bases between. Germline CDR1 reads SGHAT; CDR2 reads FQNNGV. The CDR3 consists of 13 residues. CDR3 bases: TGTGCCAGCAGCTTAGCGAGGCCAGATACGCAGTATTTT. Translating it yields CASSLARPDTQYF.

This clone was seen more than once but under ten times. The chain uses TRBV6-6 and TRBJ2-7, with TRBD1 identical over 12 bases. The V and J ends lost 6 bases and 5 bases, in that order; junction bases with no gene match: 5. The CDR3 extends over 14 amino acids. Germline CDR1 and CDR2: MNHNY and SVGAGI (reference sequence). CDR3 sequence reads: CASRAGTGGNEQYF. The CDR3 region has the DNA TGTGCCAGCAGGGCGGGGACAGGGGGCAACGAGCAGTACTTC.

J is TRBJ2-2 and V is TRBV29-1; 8 nucleotides line up with TRBD1. The trim removed 5 bases at V and 5 bases at J, leaving 10 bases unmatched. CDR3 size: 15 residues. CDR1 is SQVTM and CDR2 is ANQGSEA in the germline V gene. The CDR3 DNA sequence: TGCAGCGTTTCTAAGACAGGGGCAGGTACCGGGGAGCTGTTTTTT. Its protein is CSVSKTGAGTGELFF.

The chain links TRBV11-3 to TRBJ2-1; 9 nucleotides match TRBD2. J lost 9 bases, V lost 4 bases, and 13 bases had no gene match. The CDR3 totals 16 residues. Per germline, CDR1 SGHNT and CDR2 YENEEA. DNA of the CDR3: TGTGCCAGCAGCTGGGGGATTAGCGGGAGAAGGGGTGAGCAGTTCTTC. Its protein product is CASSWGISGRRGEQFF.

This clone was seen only once. The chain employs TRBV27 and TRBJ1-3; 9 bases are a match to TRBD1. The germline V gene encodes CDR1 MNHEY and CDR2 SMNVEV (reference sequence). CDR3 length: 20 amino acids. The V segment lost 2 bases and the J segment 5 bases; nucleotides outside the gene matches: 19. The CDR3 loop is CASSLARLGQGVRRRNTIYF. CDR3 coding DNA: TGTGCCAGCAGTTTAGCGCGCCTGGGACAGGGTGTTCGGAGAAGAAACACCATATATTTT.

The chain employs TRBV7-2 and TRBJ1-2; a possible D gene is TRBD1 (6 bases). The CDR3 runs to 13 residues. V shed 5 bases and J shed 8 bases, with 15 bases lying between them. CDR1 and CDR2 from the germline V gene are SGHTA and FQGNSA. The chain's CDR3 is CASSPGHSRGYTF. CDR3 DNA: TGTGCCAGCAGCCCGGGACACTCGAGGGGCTACACCTTC.

This clone was counted between two and nine times. J is TRBJ1-5 and V is TRBV6-5; maybe TRBD1 (6 bases). Looked up from germline, CDR1 is MNHEY and CDR2 is SVGAGI. V lost 7 bases and J 7 bases, leaving 14 bases between the germline ends. CDR3 length: 13 residues. In DNA form, the CDR3 reads TGTGCCAGCAAGGAGACAGGCGACCAGCCCCAGCATTTT. It encodes CASKETGDQPQHF.

Concerning this clone itself: Other DNA sequences in this specimen translate into the identical CDR3. V and J are TRBV20-1 and TRBJ1-2; D not certain. V dropped 6 bases and J dropped 4 bases, with 9 bases sitting between them. CDR3 length: 11 amino acids. Germline CDR1 is DFQATT and CDR2 is SNEGSKA (reference sequence). DNA of the CDR3: TGCAGTGCCCTCCGGGGCTATGGCTACACCTTC. It specifies CSALRGYGYTF.

This clone occurred once. This chain links TRBV7-8 with TRBJ2-1, with TRBD2 matching 12 bases. This CDR3 contains 18 residues. Losses at the gene ends were 0 bases for V and 12 bases for J; bases not matched to a gene: 15. Germline V gives CDR1 SGHVS, CDR2 FQNEAQ. The CDR3 DNA follows: TGTGCCAGCAGCTTAGCTATAGTCTCTAGCGGGAGGGCCTCGGGGCAGTTCTTC. As protein: CASSLAIVSSGRASGQFF.

The rearrangement joins TRBV7-2 to TRBJ1-2, with a weak D call TRBD1 (5 bases). There are 15 residues in the CDR3. V was shortened by 5 bases and J by 0 bases, with 13 bases between the two germline ends. Germline V gene lookup returns CDR1 SGHTA and CDR2 FQGNSA. The DNA for the CDR3 is TGTGCCAGCAGCCCACCGGGACTGCCTAACTATGGCTACACCTTC. Translation: CASSPPGLPNYGYTF.

CDR3 amino acids: CASSLTYRDNEKLFF. CDR3 in DNA: TGTGCCAGCAGTCTGACTTACAGGGATAATGAAAAACTGTTTTTT. The chain links TRBV28 to TRBJ1-4; the D gene is possibly TRBD1 (6 bases). V gave up 5 bases and J gave up 4 bases, with 14 bases separating them. The length of the CDR3 is 15 residues. Germline values: CDR1 MDHEN, CDR2 SYDVKM. Combining the CDR3 with reference TRBV28 and TRBJ1-4 gives the whole variable domain DVKVTQSSRYLVKRTGEKVFLECVQDMDHENMFWYRQDPGLGLRLIYFSYDVKMKEKGDIPEGYSVSREKKERFSLILESASTNQTSMYLCASSLTYRDNEKLFFGSGTQLSVL.

In this sample, this clone turned up once. The rearrangement joins TRBV27 to TRBJ2-6, with D unresolved. Germline assignment: CDR1 MNHEY and CDR2 SMNVEV (reference sequence). Trimming left V 3 bases short and J 0 bases short, with 3 bases between. This CDR3 contains 14 residues. CDR3 amino acids: CASSFLSGANVLTF. The CDR3 coding sequence is TGTGCCAGCAGTTTTCTCTCTGGGGCCAACGTCCTGACTTTC.

Worth noting for this clone: The sample holds other DNA sequences that translate to the same CDR3. The chain carries TRBV2 and TRBJ1-2; 8 bases align to TRBD1. The J segment lost 4 bases and the V segment lost 6 bases, leaving 7 bases of the junction unmatched. Looked up from germline, CDR1 is SNHLY and CDR2 is FYNNEI. CDR3 length equals 14 residues. In DNA form, the CDR3 reads TGTGCCAGCAGCCCCAGGGGGCGAAGCTATGGCTACACCTTC. This translates into CASSPRGRSYGYTF.

The rearrangement joins TRBV18 to TRBJ1-6; TRBD1 is a possible D gene (5 bases). This CDR3 spans 18 amino acids. CDR1 and CDR2 from the germline V gene are KGHSH and LQKENI. V gave up 5 bases and J gave up 6 bases, with 23 bases separating them. The CDR3 loop reads CASSSLLGGTKGNSPLHF. Written as DNA, the CDR3 is TGTGCCAGCTCAAGCCTTTTGGGGGGAACCAAGGGTAATTCACCCCTCCACTTT.